This T cell receptor (beta chain) emerged from a study of T cells in Graves' hyperthyroidism and ophthalmopathy (dated by TCRdb to the late 2010s). General notes on the study: Peripheral blood was sampled at the time of initial diagnosis, prior to any treatment. A discovery cohort of about 96 patients, fewer than 50 with Graves' ophthalmopathy and approximately 55 with stable Graves' hyperthyroidism, was used to find distinguishing TCR V-J signatures. Prospective prediction of ophthalmopathy was tested in an independent validation cohort of approximately 18 hyperthyroidism patients and 15 to 17 patients who later progressed to ophthalmopathy. The roughly 91 discovery patients were randomly divided into training and test sets at a 7:3 ratio. Thyroid tissue and blood T-cell repertoires from several Graves' hyperthyroidism patients were also compared in the study. Following sampling, methimazole starting at 30 mg daily was given to hyperthyroidism patients, and high-dose intravenous methylprednisolone was given to ophthalmopathy patients. The paper reports TCR Vbeta CDR3 sequencing of some 140 peripheral blood samples: 43 ophthalmopathy, about 75 hyperthyroidism and around 17 progressor patients.

Ophthalmopathy patients had moderately to severely active disease, with a Clinical Activity Score of 3 or more, a NOSPECS grade of 4 or more, and a disease duration of less than 3 months. The study excluded patients with uncontrolled infections, other autoimmune diseases, pregnancy or lactation. Clinical symptoms, serum thyroxine and TRAb, thyroid ultrasound, and orbital computed tomography formed the basis for the diagnoses. PBMCs were separated from 8 to 10 ml of fresh peripheral blood using Ficoll-Paque density gradient centrifugation. Total RNA was extracted using Trizol reagent, and RNA quality was assessed on an Agilent 2100 Bioanalyzer. Details on this clonotype: Its antigen has not been determined. The sample holds no much larger clone one base away, and base qualities are not on file.

The TCR beta CDR3 regions were amplified from RNA transcripts. The TCR CDR3 was subjected to a first round of RT-PCR using the HTBI primer set and the Qiagen OneStep RT-PCR kit. The libraries were constructed in a second round of multiplex PCR and then size-selected and purified. Paired-end sequencing of the libraries was performed with 100 bp reads on an Illumina HiSeq2000. In the authors' own workflow: SOAPnuke was used to process the raw data, throwing out any read that contained adapters or uncalled bases, had a mean Phred below 15, or lacked an exact constant-primer or identifier match. COPE v1.2.5 was used to merge the high-quality paired reads, and each unique nucleotide sequence was defined as a clonotype. Clonotypes were aligned to IMGT TRBV, TRBD and TRBJ reference segments using MiTCR v1.1. Analysis was restricted to V-J combinations with a frequency above 0.0001, which covered roughly 99% of repertoires. A TCS score was defined as the ratio of F50 (clonal expansion) to E x V (chaos), with BLOSUM62-based TCRdist applied between CDR3 peptides within each V-J. Welch's t-statistics and random forest reduced around 520 V-J features to roughly 13, which were used in a naive Bayes classifier (R e1071). TCRdb's own reprocessing of the public reads used fastp at Q25 and MiXCR and kept productive beta chains. For every CDR3 protein sequence, its rows merge into one entry that carries the most common genes and DNA. The V and J calls shown here were made by TCRdb, not taken from the authors' results. The sample profile shows about 400,000 distinct CDR3 sequences; more than 13% of them were found once. The ten largest clonotypes hold around 27% of the sample.

What the work shows at the level of the full study, not this receptor alone: In cross-validation, a model built on a 13 V-J signature told ophthalmopathy apart from stable hyperthyroidism with 87.88% sensitivity and around 84% specificity, and in testing the same model reached 80%/75%. Blood samples also contained most of the expanded thyroid clonotypes (frequency above 0.001), which suggests that blood repertoires may reflect thyroid immune responses. During validation, the model predicted progression to ophthalmopathy a median of about 6.5 months ahead of onset, with around 70% sensitivity and under 85% specificity. No statistical method was used to set the sample size in advance, and investigators knew the group allocation.

Sample: blood. This receptor was identified in a man in his forties or fifties with Graves' ophthalmopathy.

The CDR3 reads as follows: CASSMTSGSYEQYF. The DNA sequence is TGTGCCAGTAGTATGACTAGCGGTTCCTACGAGCAGTACTTC. This receptor chain uses TRBV19 and TRBJ2-7, with TRBD2 identical over 9 junction bases. The germline V gene (reference sequence) provides CDR1 LNHDA and CDR2 SQIVND. Including cysteine and phenylalanine, the CDR3 has 14 amino acids. Kept here is only the CDR3 DNA, which spans 42 bases and is read in frame from base 1. Compared with germline, V lacks 3 bases and J lacks 1 base; bases without a gene match: 1. The reference TRBV19 and TRBJ2-7 proteins fill in what lies around the CDR3, so the full variable domain reads DGGITQSPKYLFRKEGQNVTLSCEQNLNHDAMYWYRQDPGQGLRLIYYSQIVNDFQKGDIAEGYSVSREKKESFPLTVTSAQKNPTAFYLCASSMTSGSYEQYFGPGTRLTVT.